This TCR beta chain stems from a study of shared clonotypes between healthy human individuals. Study background: Donor ages ranged 18 to 49 years: a couple of women, a few men.

Those who donated, Caucasian adults without exception, all lived in Nashville, Tennessee. Sequencing was at deep level. The assay was immunoSEQ multiplex PCR, and TCRdb's table has in-frame clones only and misses some. The data show 450,000 to 600,000 clones, roughly 78% seen once. Germline assignment: CDR1 KGHSH and CDR2 LQKENI. V lost 1 base to trimming and J lost 6 bases, with 9 bases between them. There are 14 residues in the CDR3. What was sequenced was PBMCs. The chain couples TRBV18 to TRBJ2-2, with D possibly TRBD2 on 6 matching bases. The TCR was taken from a woman aged 40 to 50 in good health. Some clones in this sample may be carry-over from other donors' samples. CDR3 coding DNA: TGTGCCAGCTCACCACTAGCGGTTGCCGGGGAGCTGTTTTTT. Translation: CASSPLAVAGELFF.